A single sample is the source of the 18 T cell receptor beta chains below, sequenced in a study of T cells expressing NK-cell markers. TCRdb reprocessed the 5' RACE reads and stores each CDR3 protein as one record, lacking DNA. Its table records some 450,000 distinct CDR3 sequences. Sequencing used blood T cells: a sorted CD56 or NKG2C T cell subset, CD4+ or CD8+ T cells, or bulk PBMC T cells (not recorded which). The receptors were gathered from a woman aged 18 to 69 in good health.

J is TRBJ1-4 and V is TRBV12-3 or TRBV12-4; TCRdb returns TRBD1, unconfirmable since there is no DNA. The CDR3 is 14 amino acids. The CDR3 loop reads CASSFRQGNEKLFF.

CDR3 in amino acids: CASSYWGVGTDTQYF. The rearrangement uses TRBV6-5 and TRBJ2-3; TCRdb proposes TRBD1, but this gene call is untestable without DNA. Germline V gives CDR1 MNHEY, CDR2 SVGAGI. The CDR3 spans 15 residues.

The CDR3 reads CASSDRAKNNEKLFF. V gene TRBV10-2 combines with J gene TRBJ1-4; TCRdb proposes TRBD1, but this gene call is untestable without DNA. CDR3 length: 15 residues. CDR1 is WSHSY, CDR2 SAAADI, per germline.

V usage is TRBV20-1 and J usage is TRBJ2-7; TCRdb gives TRBD2 as the D gene, but with no DNA this cannot be confirmed. CDR1 is DFQATT and CDR2 is SNEGSKA in the germline V gene (reference sequence). The CDR3 loop spans 14 amino acids. The CDR3: CSAREGGGPGEQYF.

The rearrangement joins TRBV6-2 or TRBV6-3 to TRBJ2-2; with no DNA, the TCRdb D assignment of TRBD2 cannot be verified. The CDR3 is made up of 15 amino acids. CDR1 is MNHEY and CDR2 is SVGEGT in the germline V gene. CDR3 loop: CASSSSDQWPGELFF.

The chain combines TRBV7-9 with TRBJ2-2; TCRdb's assignment of TRBD1 cannot be checked, as there is no DNA. CDR3 size: 16 residues. CDR1 SEHNR and CDR2 FQNEAQ come from the germline V gene (reference sequence). The CDR3 sequence is CASSETTGGDTGELFF.

The CDR3 spells CASSQDGGTSYNSPLHF. V and J are TRBV4-3 and TRBJ1-6. This CDR3 region has 17 residues. Germline values: CDR1 LGHNA, CDR2 YSLEER.

The chain couples TRBV20-1 to TRBJ2-1; the TCRdb call, TRBD1, lacks DNA for checking. The CDR3 is made up of 11 amino acids. CDR1 is DFQATT and CDR2 is SNEGSKA in the germline V gene (reference sequence). The chain's CDR3 is CSATGTSLQFF.

This rearrangement joins TRBV4-3 to TRBJ1-1; TCRdb's D call of TRBD1 is untestable without DNA. This CDR3 comprises 16 residues. Germline V gene lookup returns CDR1 LGHNA and CDR2 YSLEER. CDR3 protein: CASSQGLVTGGTEAFF.

The chain employs TRBV12-3 or TRBV12-4 and TRBJ2-5; no DNA is available, so the TRBD1 call from TCRdb remains unchecked. The CDR3 length is 14 residues. The CDR3 spells CASSLPAKGETQYF.

The rearrangement links TRBV6-2 or TRBV6-3 to TRBJ2-6. CDR3 length: 14 amino acids. Germline CDR1 MNHEY, CDR2 SVGEGT. The CDR3 reads CACQSISGANVLTF.

The gene calls are TRBV7-3 and TRBJ2-2. CDR3 length equals 15 residues. Germline values: CDR1 SGHTA, CDR2 FQGTGA. The CDR3 protein is CASSLGSTETGELFF.

This chain joins TRBV9 and TRBJ2-5; TCRdb gives TRBD1 as the D gene, but with no DNA this cannot be confirmed. This CDR3 has 16 residues. The germline gives CDR1 SGDLS, CDR2 YYNGEE. This chain's CDR3 is CASSPGQGRFQETQYF. Full variable domain (outside the CDR3, taken from reference TRBV9 and TRBJ2-5): DSGVTQTPKHLITATGQRVTLRCSPRSGDLSVYWYQQSLDQGLQFLIQYYNGEERAKGNILERFSAQQFPDLHSELNLSSLELGDSALYFCASSPGQGRFQETQYFGPGTRLLVL.

The chain employs TRBV7-8 and TRBJ2-3; TCRdb lists TRBD2, though no DNA is available to test this call. CDR3 length equals 15 residues. Germline CDR1 SGHVS, CDR2 FQNEAQ. CDR3 amino acids: CASRLGPDFTDTQYF.

This chain joins TRBV18 and TRBJ1-5. This CDR3 has 14 amino acids. Germline CDR1 reads KGHSH; CDR2 reads LQKENI. The chain's CDR3 is CASSYTNSNQPQHF.

The rearrangement uses TRBV6-2 or TRBV6-3 and TRBJ2-2. The CDR3 spans 13 residues. Looked up from germline, CDR1 is MNHEY and CDR2 is SVGEGT. The CDR3 sequence is CASRSQNTGELFF.

CDR3: CASSSKRQGSGNTIYF. The rearrangement uses TRBV12-3 or TRBV12-4 and TRBJ1-3. The CDR3 runs to 16 residues.

The J gene is TRBJ1-2, the V gene TRBV6-1; absent DNA, TCRdb's TRBD1 call cannot be checked. The CDR3 runs to 15 residues. Per germline, CDR1 MNHNS and CDR2 SASEGT. The CDR3 loop reads CASSEGIGGSYGYTF.